This T cell receptor (beta chain) came from a study of glioma-infiltrating T cells after dendritic cell vaccination. Whole-study context: Treatment, given 2003 to 2012, was autologous tumor lysate-pulsed dendritic cell vaccination. Study observations and caveats: Estimated pretreatment TIL content predicted outcome after dendritic cell vaccination.

As regards this clone: Its antigen remains unidentified.

This CDR3 has 11 amino acids. Germline V gene lookup returns CDR1 SGHRS and CDR2 YFSETQ. Trimming took 6 bases from V and 7 from J, leaving 7 bases between them. TCRdb's copy holds only in-frame clones and misses some; the assay was immunoSEQ multiplex PCR. In the table there are almost 65,000 clones, 80% to 85% of which are singletons. Only patients with spare fresh-frozen tumor and over two years of follow-up were included. PBMC sampling occurred before vaccination, two weeks after the third dose, and at progression. The chain recombines TRBV5-1 with TRBJ2-2; tentatively, D is TRBD2 (5 bases). The source was blood, collected before dendritic cell vaccination. The receptor was isolated from a human donor with glioblastoma. This chain's CDR3 is CASTGNGELFF. The CDR3 bases are TGCGCCAGCACCGGGAACGGGGAGCTGTTTTTT.